This T cell receptor (beta chain) was documented in a study of identifying expanded T cells in peripheral blood. The study, taken as a whole, reports: Differentially abundant clones: roughly 1.3 between replicates, 16.4 at around 14 days, 19 to 20 at four. Clone count variance between approximately two-week samples rose with total template count.

As to this clone: Its specificity is unknown.

Profiled with immunoSEQ multiplex PCR; TCRdb holds only in-frame clones, not every one. Of around 85,000 clones detected, approximately 90% appear once; the ten largest clones hold over 15%. Trimming at V came to 7 bases and at J to 3 bases, leaving 8 bases not matched to a gene. This CDR3 has 14 residues. CDR1 is MGHRA, CDR2 YSYEKL, per germline. The chain has TRBV4-1 and TRBJ2-5; TRBD2 aligns across 7 bases. The material sequenced was blood. The source of this sequence is a person between 18 and 75 years old in good health. CDR3 bases: TGCGCCAGCAAGTTTATTGCGGGGGAAGAGACCCAGTACTTC. Its translation: CASKFIAGEETQYF.